Each of the 24 T cell receptor beta chains below was sequenced from the same sample in a study of T cells after yellow fever vaccination. TCRdb re-derived calls from the 5' RACE reads in MiXCR, one entry per CDR3 protein. The data hold 300,000 to 350,000 distinct CDR3 sequences, with 8% to 9.5% observed a single time. Sample: PBMCs, taken approximately 47 days after the first yellow fever vaccination. The receptors derive from a man younger than 30 who received the YFV17D yellow fever vaccine.

This clonotype has more than one count but fewer than ten. The chain carries TRBV28 and TRBJ1-4; 7 bases line up with TRBD1. The CDR3 covers 12 residues. J gave up 10 bases and V 3 bases, and 2 bases lay outside the gene matches. The V gene's germline CDR1 is MDHEN and CDR2 SYDVKM. Here the CDR3 reads CASSLGQLKLFF. CDR3 DNA sequence: TGTGCCAGCAGTTTGGGACAGCTAAAACTGTTTTTT.

This clonotype has just a few counts. The genes are TRBV4-3 and TRBJ2-1; TRBD2 matches 8 bases. Germline-derived CDR1 and CDR2 are LGHNA and YSLEER. J lost 6 bases, V lost 0 bases, and 7 bases had no gene match. The CDR3 spans 16 residues. The CDR3 loop reads CASSQEGTRIGNEQFF. CDR3 coding DNA: TGCGCCAGCAGCCAAGAAGGGACTAGGATCGGCAATGAGCAGTTCTTC.

This clonotype has more than one count but fewer than ten. The J gene is TRBJ1-4, the V gene TRBV5-4; D might be TRBD1 (6 bases). The ends were cut back, 4 bases at V and 6 bases at J, with 19 bases in the middle. The CDR3 contains 16 residues. Germline CDR1 is SGHNT and CDR2 is YYREEE (reference sequence). CDR3 in amino acids: CASSITPGADDEKLFF. As DNA, the CDR3 is TGTGCCAGCAGCATAACCCCAGGGGCGGACGATGAAAAACTGTTTTTT.

This chain connects TRBV20-1 to TRBJ2-6, with unresolved D. The CDR3 contains 12 residues. Trimming removed 7 bases from V and 4 bases from J, with 8 bases in between. Germline lookup yields CDR1 DFQATT and CDR2 SNEGSKA (reference sequence). The CDR3 DNA follows: TGCAGTGTAAGGGCAGGGGCCAACGTCCTGACTTTC. Protein product: CSVRAGANVLTF.

This clonotype was counted ten times or more. The gene calls are TRBV5-1 and TRBJ2-5; the D gene is possibly TRBD1 (5 bases). The CDR3 runs to 13 residues. Germline-derived CDR1 and CDR2 are SGHRS and YFSETQ. V was trimmed by 5 bases and J by 2 bases, leaving 10 bases between them. In DNA form, the CDR3 reads TGCGCCAGCAGGACAGAGCCTCAAGAGACCCAGTACTTC. Amino acids: CASRTEPQETQYF.

This clonotype was observed a few times. The chain uses TRBV6-1 and TRBJ1-5; D possibly corresponds to TRBD1 (5 bases). Trimming removed 2 bases at V and 7 bases at J, with 9 bases between. This CDR3 spans 13 amino acids. CDR1 MNHNS and CDR2 SASEGT come from the germline V gene. CDR3 sequence reads: CASSETGDQPQHF. DNA for the CDR3: TGTGCCAGCAGTGAAACCGGGGACCAGCCCCAGCATTTT.

The table lists this clonotype with a few counts. The chain combines TRBV4-1 with TRBJ2-2; 7 bases map to TRBD2. J gave up 1 base and V 1 base, and 9 bases lay outside the gene matches. Per germline, CDR1 MGHRA and CDR2 YSYEKL. CDR3 length equals 18 residues. This CDR3 is CASSQAGLAVLNTGELFF. Written as DNA, the CDR3 is TGCGCCAGCAGCCAAGCTGGTCTAGCGGTCCTGAACACCGGGGAGCTGTTTTTT.

The J gene is TRBJ2-1, the V gene TRBV29-1; 9 bases line up with TRBD2. CDR1 and CDR2 from the germline V gene are SQVTM and ANQGSEA. V was clipped by 4 bases and J by 8 bases; unmatched bases: 6. This CDR3 has 13 amino acids. CDR3: CSVAAGGFDEQFF. In DNA, the CDR3 is TGCAGCGTTGCTGCGGGGGGGTTCGATGAGCAGTTCTTC.

The table lists this clonotype with many counts. The chain recombines TRBV5-8 with TRBJ2-7; 7 bases are shared with TRBD1. V shed 7 bases and J 0 bases; nucleotides not matched to a gene: 10. The V gene's germline CDR1 is SGHTS and CDR2 YDEGEE. This CDR3 region has 15 residues. The CDR3 loop is CASGLEDRPSYEQYF. The CDR3 DNA is TGTGCCAGCGGCCTTGAGGACAGGCCCTCCTACGAGCAGTACTTC.

The table lists this clonotype with a few counts. The chain links TRBV18 to TRBJ2-2, with TRBD1 matching 9 bases. Germline-derived CDR1 and CDR2 are KGHSH and LQKENI. After removal of 6 bases from V and 4 bases from J, the junction contained 3 bases not matched to a gene. The CDR3 covers 14 residues. CDR3 sequence reads: CASSGTGITGELFF. CDR3 in DNA: TGTGCCAGCTCCGGGACAGGGATCACCGGGGAGCTGTTTTTT.

Written as DNA, the CDR3 is TGTGCCAGCCACCGGACAGGGAGCCAAGAGACCCAGTACTTC. It codes for CASHRTGSQETQYF. This chain joins TRBV19 and TRBJ2-5; 8 nucleotides align to TRBD1. The CDR3 extends over 14 amino acids. J lost 1 base, V lost 9 bases, and 7 bases had no gene match. Germline lookup yields CDR1 LNHDA and CDR2 SQIVND (reference sequence).

The chain joins TRBV3-1 to TRBJ2-7, with D unresolved. The V and J ends lost 10 bases and 2 bases respectively, with 27 bases between them. Germline V gives CDR1 LGHDT, CDR2 YNNKEL (reference sequence). The CDR3 runs 17 residues. The CDR3: CATTQLGQSLIPYEQYF. CDR3 DNA: TGTGCCACCACCCAACTTGGGCAAAGCCTAATCCCCTACGAGCAGTACTTC.

This chain links TRBV12-3 or TRBV12-4 with TRBJ1-1; D is undetermined. Trimming took off 4 bases at V and 0 bases at J, with 9 bases between the two ends. The CDR3 contains 14 residues. As DNA, the CDR3 is TGTGCCAGCAGTTGGGGTTCCATGAACACTGAAGCTTTCTTT. Translating gives CASSWGSMNTEAFF.

The chain is built from TRBV7-9 and TRBJ1-2; D is unresolved. This CDR3 spans 12 amino acids. Per germline, CDR1 SEHNR and CDR2 FQNEAQ (reference sequence). Trimming left V 1 base short and J 8 bases short, with 8 bases between. DNA of the CDR3: TGTGCCAGCAGCTTAGTATCGGACGGCTACACCTTC. Translation gives CASSLVSDGYTF. Full variable domain (rest looked up from reference TRBV7-9 and TRBJ1-2): DTGVSQNPRHKITKRGQNVTFRCDPISEHNRLYWYRQTLGQGPEFLTYFQNEAQLEKSRLLSDRFSAERPKGSFSTLEIQRTEQGDSAMYLCASSLVSDGYTFGSGTRLTVV.

The chain links TRBV11-2 to TRBJ1-2; D gene unclear. Looked up from germline, CDR1 is SGHAT and CDR2 is FQNNGV. This CDR3 is built from 13 residues. Trimming took 2 bases from V and 2 from J, leaving 6 bases between them. The CDR3 sequence: CASSLSENYGYTF. The CDR3 DNA sequence: TGTGCCAGCAGCTTATCCGAGAACTATGGCTACACCTTC.

This clonotype came up many times. The V gene is TRBV11-3, the J gene TRBJ2-2, with a possible D match to TRBD2 (6 bases). This CDR3 comprises 15 residues. The V end was cut by 1 base, the J end by 3 bases, with 9 bases between. Per the germline V gene, CDR1 is SGHNT and CDR2 is YENEEA. The CDR3 nucleotides read TGTGCCAGCAGCTTAGGTGGGGACTACACCGGGGAGCTGTTTTTT. It yields the protein CASSLGGDYTGELFF.

This clonotype was picked up many times. The chain carries TRBV11-2 and TRBJ1-3; D gene unclear. V dropped 5 bases and J dropped 1 base, with 9 bases sitting between them. Germline V gene data show CDR1 as SGHAT and CDR2 as FQNNGV. The CDR3 contains 14 residues. CDR3 nucleotide sequence: TGTGCCAGCAGCATAGCCAGATCTGGAAACACCATATATTTT. Translated: CASSIARSGNTIYF.

This clonotype occurred a few times. The chain joins TRBV29-1 to TRBJ2-1; D is unclear. The CDR3 is made up of 14 amino acids. The germline V and J ends were trimmed by 2 bases and 4 bases, with 12 bases remaining between them. CDR1 SQVTM and CDR2 ANQGSEA come from the germline V gene. CDR3 protein: CSVEIGSSYNEQFF. The CDR3 nucleotides are TGCAGCGTTGAAATAGGCAGCTCATACAATGAGCAGTTCTTC.

This chain joins TRBV7-2 and TRBJ1-6, with D possibly TRBD1 on 5 matching bases. In germline, CDR1 is SGHTA, CDR2 FQGNSA. V was trimmed by 4 bases and J by 10 bases, leaving 14 bases between them. The CDR3 runs to 14 residues. The CDR3 here is CASSSLAGGSPLHF. The CDR3, as DNA: TGTGCCAGCAGCTCCCTTGCTGGGGGGTCACCCCTCCACTTT.

CDR3 region: CSARDRDRGGTEAFF. The DNA for the CDR3 is TGCAGTGCTAGAGATCGAGATCGTGGTGGGACTGAAGCTTTCTTT. The chain joins TRBV20-1 to TRBJ1-1; D uncertain. Germline CDR1 reads DFQATT; CDR2 reads SNEGSKA (reference sequence). V was pared by 0 bases and J by 5 bases, with 16 bases between. This CDR3 region has 15 residues.

The DNA for the CDR3 is TGTGCCAGCACCTCGGAGACACAGGGCTACGAGCAGTACGTC. It codes for CASTSETQGYEQYV. V and J are TRBV7-8 and TRBJ2-7; maybe TRBD1 (6 bases). CDR3 length: 14 amino acids. The ends were cut back, 7 bases at V and 3 bases at J, with 16 bases in the middle. Per germline, CDR1 SGHVS and CDR2 FQNEAQ.

This clonotype has only a few counts. This chain joins TRBV19 and TRBJ2-1; D is possibly TRBD2 (7 bases). Germline CDR1 LNHDA, CDR2 SQIVND (reference sequence). This CDR3 contains 15 residues. V shed 7 bases and J shed 3 bases, with 16 bases lying between them. This CDR3 reads CASTLGGAYYNEQFF. The CDR3 nucleotides read TGTGCCAGTACCCTGGGGGGGGCGTACTACAATGAGCAGTTCTTC.

This clonotype was seen only a few times. V gene TRBV30 combines with J gene TRBJ2-7, with D possibly being TRBD2 (6 bases). Germline CDR1 GTSNPN, CDR2 SVGIG (reference sequence). The CDR3 loop spans 14 amino acids. V was trimmed by 3 bases and J by 0 bases, leaving 12 bases between them. CDR3 region: CAWSLGGSSYEQYF. As DNA, the CDR3 is TGTGCCTGGAGCCTAGGAGGGAGCTCCTACGAGCAGTACTTC.

As DNA, the CDR3 is TGTGCCAGCAGCCATGCAGGGAACGGCTACACCTTC. Translated, it gives CASSHAGNGYTF. The J gene is TRBJ1-2, the V gene TRBV3-1, with TRBD1 as a possible D gene (5 bases). CDR1 and CDR2 (germline): LGHDT, YNNKEL (reference sequence). Trimming removed 3 bases from V and 8 bases from J, with 10 bases in between. The CDR3 consists of 12 residues. The full variable domain, its missing parts supplied by reference TRBV3-1 and TRBJ1-2, is DTAVSQTPKYLVTQMGNDKSIKCEQNLGHDTMYWYKQDSKKFLKIMFSYNNKELIINETVPNRFSPKSPDKAHLNLHINSLELGDSAVYFCASSHAGNGYTFGSGTRLTVV.